A selection of T cell receptor beta chains follows, all from one sample in a study of T cell responses to AZD1222 COVID-19 vaccine. Using immunoSEQ multiplex PCR, the repertoire was profiled, and TCRdb retains in-frame clones only, with some absent. The profile shows nearly 200,000 clones, about 93% of them singletons. This specimen was peripheral blood, taken 28 days after the second AZD1222 dose. Receptor source: an adult who received the AZD1222 COVID-19 vaccine. The CDR3 runs from the conserved cysteine through the conserved F or W. A D gene is named only where the DNA matches it firmly. Expanded clones get a size class; other rows say once, few or many, or leave the size out.

v_call,d_call,clone_size,j_call,cdr3_nt,cdr3_aa
TRBV4-2,TRBD2,-,TRBJ2-3,TGTGCCAGCAGCCAAGTTCCCCCCTACGCTAGCGGGGGGGCAGATACGCAGTATTTT,CASSQVPPYASGGADTQYF
TRBV10-2,-,-,TRBJ1-1,TGCGCCAGCGGAGGACGGCCCACTGAAGCTTTCTTT,CASGGRPTEAFF
TRBV6-5,TRBD1,-,TRBJ1-3,TGTGCCAGCAAAAGAGGGGGCAGTGCTGGAAACACCATATATTTT,CASKRGGSAGNTIYF
TRBV6-2/TRBV6-3,TRBD2,-,TRBJ2-7,TGTGCCAGCAGTTACCATCAGACTAGCGGTCGGGGCGAGCAGTACTTC,CASSYHQTSGRGEQYF
TRBV5-6,TRBD1,few,TRBJ1-2,TGTGCCAGCAGCGACACAGGGGGCAATGGCTACACCTTC,CASSDTGGNGYTF
TRBV6-6,TRBD1,-,TRBJ1-4,TGTGCCGCACAGGGGGCCGACGAAAAACTGTTTTTT,CAAQGADEKLFF
TRBV19,-,-,TRBJ1-4,TGTGCCAGTAGTATTGGGGGAACTAATGAAAAACTGTTTTTT,CASSIGGTNEKLFF
TRBV5-1,-,-,TRBJ1-5,TGCGCCAGCAGTCTGGACGGGGATCAGCCCCAGCATTTT,CASSLDGDQPQHF
TRBV7-3,TRBD2,-,TRBJ2-3,TGTGCCAGCAGCTCCCCCGGGACTAGCGGGGGGGCGTATGCAGATACGCAGTATTTT,CASSSPGTSGGAYADTQYF
TRBV11-2,TRBD1,once,TRBJ2-5,TGTGCCAGCAGCAGCCTCAGGGGGCGCGTGGAGACCCAGTACTTC,CASSSLRGRVETQYF
TRBV5-1,-,-,TRBJ1-6,TGCGCCAGCAGCAGGGAATGGGACGCAAGCAATTCACCCCTCCACTTT,CASSREWDASNSPLHF
TRBV7-9,-,-,TRBJ2-3,TGTGCCAGCAGCTTGAGGGGTCAGGCCCTCACAGATACGCAGTATTTT,CASSLRGQALTDTQYF
TRBV27,-,-,TRBJ2-7,TGTGCCAGCAGGCTCGGACGCGAATACTTC,CASRLGREYF
TRBV7-2,TRBD1,-,TRBJ1-5,TGTGCCAGCAGCTCGGGGGGGACAGACAATCAGCCCCAGCATTTT,CASSSGGTDNQPQHF
TRBV9,TRBD1,-,TRBJ2-2,TGTGCCAGCAGTGGTATGGGACAGGGGTTTATCGGGGAGCTGTTTTTT,CASSGMGQGFIGELFF
TRBV28,-,-,TRBJ2-3,TGTGCCAGCCGGGGCGCCACAGATACGCAGTATTTT,CASRGATDTQYF
TRBV5-6,TRBD2,-,TRBJ2-3,TGTGCCAGCAGCTGGGGCCCGCGGGGGAGCACAGATACGCAGTATTTT,CASSWGPRGSTDTQYF
TRBV5-1,TRBD1,-,TRBJ1-3,TGCGCCAGCAGCAGCCAACAGGGGGCCGGAAACACCATATATTTT,CASSSQQGAGNTIYF
TRBV7-8,-,once,TRBJ1-2,TGTGCCAGCAGCCCAATACTCTTCCGCCGTTACGGCTACACCTTC,CASSPILFRRYGYTF
TRBV28,TRBD2,few,TRBJ2-1,TGTGCCAGCAGCCCTCTAGCGGGGGGGCATGAGCAGTTCTTC,CASSPLAGGHEQFF
TRBV7-8,TRBD1,-,TRBJ1-5,TGTGCCAGCAGCTTATTACAGGGGGGAGATCAGCCCCAGCATTTT,CASSLLQGGDQPQHF
TRBV6-1,TRBD1,-,TRBJ1-2,TGTGCCAGCAGTGAAGCGCGGTTTTCAGGGGGTGACTATGGCTACACCTTC,CASSEARFSGGDYGYTF
TRBV28,-,-,TRBJ1-1,TGTGCCAGCAGTTTTCCCCGGGGCGCAAACACTGAAGCTTTCTTT,CASSFPRGANTEAFF
TRBV23-1,-,-,TRBJ2-7,TGCGCCAGCAGTCAAAAGTGGCTAGTCGGCGAGCAGTACTTC,CASSQKWLVGEQYF
TRBV6-5,-,-,TRBJ2-7,TGTGCCAGCAGGGCCGACGGTTCGGACTACGAGCAGTACTTC,CASRADGSDYEQYF
TRBV19,-,-,TRBJ2-5,TGTGCCAGTAGTATATTGGCAACGGCTGGAGAGACCCAGTACTTC,CASSILATAGETQYF
TRBV6-1,-,-,TRBJ1-4,TGTGCCAGCAGTGAAAAGAGAACGGGGAATGAAAAACTGTTTTTT,CASSEKRTGNEKLFF
TRBV30,-,-,TRBJ1-5,TGTGCCTGGAGTATAACAGACAATCAGCCCCAGCATTTT,CAWSITDNQPQHF
TRBV14,TRBD1,-,TRBJ1-3,TGTGCCAGCAGCCAAGGGACAGGGACTGGAAACACCATATATTTT,CASSQGTGTGNTIYF
TRBV5-1,-,-,TRBJ2-2,TGCGCCAGCAGCTTGGGGTCCGGGGCCGAATCCGGGGAGCTGTTTTTT,CASSLGSGAESGELFF
TRBV7-6,TRBD1,-,TRBJ1-1,TGTGCCAGCAGCTATCACAGGGGAGTGAACACTGAAGCTTTCTTT,CASSYHRGVNTEAFF
TRBV6-5,-,-,TRBJ2-3,TGTGCCAGCAGCCGCTCGGCCGATACGCAGTATTTT,CASSRSADTQYF
TRBV5-4,-,-,TRBJ1-3,TGTGCCAGCAGCTTACAGGGAACTAGCTCTGGAAACACCATATATTTT,CASSLQGTSSGNTIYF
TRBV18,TRBD1,once,TRBJ1-2,TGTGCCAGCTCACCTATCTCCGGGACAGGGAGCTATGGCTACACCTTC,CASSPISGTGSYGYTF
TRBV3-1/TRBV3-2,-,-,TRBJ1-4,TGTGCCAGCAGCCAAGACAGAGGAAATGAAAAACTGTTTTTT,CASSQDRGNEKLFF
TRBV4-2,TRBD1,-,TRBJ1-1,TGTGCCAGCAGCCAAGAGGGGCACAGGGGCACTGAAGCTTTCTTT,CASSQEGHRGTEAFF
TRBV6-5,-,-,TRBJ1-5,TGTGCCAGCAGTTACGGACTGGGCAATCAGCCCCAGCATTTT,CASSYGLGNQPQHF
TRBV7-2,-,-,TRBJ2-2,TGTGCCAGCAGCCGCGGACAGCTCGTCGGGGAGCTGTTTTTT,CASSRGQLVGELFF
TRBV6-5,-,-,TRBJ1-5,TGTGCCAGCAGTAATAGGGATAGCAATCAGCCCCAGCATTTT,CASSNRDSNQPQHF
TRBV9,-,-,TRBJ1-1,TGTGCCAGCAGCGCCGAGGGGGGCTGGAACACTGAAGCTTTCTTT,CASSAEGGWNTEAFF
TRBV24-1,TRBD1,-,TRBJ2-1,TGTGCCACCAGTGGGGACAGCTACAATGAGCAGTTCTTC,CATSGDSYNEQFF
TRBV2,-,-,TRBJ2-1,TGTGCCAGCATAAGCGGAGTCTCCTACAATGAGCAGTTCTTC,CASISGVSYNEQFF
TRBV11-3,-,-,TRBJ2-1,TGTGCCAGCAGCCCCCAATCGGCTCTTTACAATGAGCAGTTCTTC,CASSPQSALYNEQFF
TRBV10-3,-,-,TRBJ2-1,TGTGCCATCACCGACGACTCCTATGAGCAGTTCTTC,CAITDDSYEQFF
TRBV9,-,once,TRBJ1-1,TGTGCCAGCAGCGTATTGGGGGGAGAAGCTTTCTTT,CASSVLGGEAFF
TRBV4-1,-,-,TRBJ1-5,TGCGCCAGCAGCCAAGATTATAAGACAGGTCCCTTCCGTCAGCCCCAGCATTTT,CASSQDYKTGPFRQPQHF
TRBV7-9,-,-,TRBJ2-7,TGTGCCAGCAGCTTAGTCGGGGCTATCTCCTACGAGCAGTACTTC,CASSLVGAISYEQYF
TRBV27,-,once,TRBJ1-5,TGTGCCAGCAGTTTAGGTAGCAATCAGCCCCAGCATTTT,CASSLGSNQPQHF
TRBV24-1,-,-,TRBJ2-1,TGTGCCACCAGTGACCCCCCCGGGTATGAGCAGTTCTTC,CATSDPPGYEQFF
TRBV7-3,-,-,TRBJ1-2,TGTGCCAGCAGCTTAAATTCCGGGTTGGGCTATGGCTACACCTTC,CASSLNSGLGYGYTF
TRBV12-3/TRBV12-4,-,few,TRBJ2-1,TGTGCCAGCAGTTTAGTGGACAATGAGCAGTTCTTC,CASSLVDNEQFF
TRBV6-5,TRBD1,-,TRBJ1-5,TGTGCCAGCAGTCCGGACAGGGGCCAGCCCCAGCATTTT,CASSPDRGQPQHF
TRBV24-1,-,-,TRBJ2-1,TGTGCCACCAGTCCAGGGGCAAATGAGCAGTTCTTC,CATSPGANEQFF
TRBV29-1,TRBD1,few,TRBJ2-1,TGCAGCGTTGAAAGGGGGCGATTAGGCAATGAGCAGTTCTTC,CSVERGRLGNEQFF
TRBV3-1/TRBV3-2,TRBD1,-,TRBJ1-1,TGTGCCAGCAGCCAATCTCGCAGGGGGTTAGAGACTGAAGCTTTCTTT,CASSQSRRGLETEAFF
TRBV7-6,-,-,TRBJ1-1,TGTGCCAGCAGCTTAGTCTTGGGGCAGAGACAGAACACTGAAGCTTTCTTT,CASSLVLGQRQNTEAFF
TRBV6-6,TRBD2,-,TRBJ2-2,TGTGCCAGCACCTGGGGGAGGGGTTCGACCGGGGAGCTGTTTTTT,CASTWGRGSTGELFF
TRBV2,-,-,TRBJ2-2,TGTGCCAGCCGGCTGAGGGAGCTGTTTTTT,CASRLRELFF
TRBV5-1,-,medium-sized,TRBJ1-5,TGCGCCAGCAGCTTGGCAGGGGATCAGCCCCAGCATTTT,CASSLAGDQPQHF
TRBV5-1,-,-,TRBJ1-2,TGCGCCAGCAGCCCCGAGCCGGGCTATGGCTACACCTTC,CASSPEPGYGYTF